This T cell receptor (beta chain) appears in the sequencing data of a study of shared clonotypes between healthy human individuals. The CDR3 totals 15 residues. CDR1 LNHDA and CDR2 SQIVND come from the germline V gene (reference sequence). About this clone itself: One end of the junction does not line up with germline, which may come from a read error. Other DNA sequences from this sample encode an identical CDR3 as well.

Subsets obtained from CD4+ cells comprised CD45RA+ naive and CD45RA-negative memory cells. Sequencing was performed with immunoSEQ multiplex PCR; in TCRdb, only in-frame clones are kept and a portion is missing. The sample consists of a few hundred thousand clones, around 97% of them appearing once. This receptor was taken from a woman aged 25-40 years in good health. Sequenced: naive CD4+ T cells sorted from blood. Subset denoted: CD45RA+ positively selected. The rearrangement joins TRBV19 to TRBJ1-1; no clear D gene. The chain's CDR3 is CASTNLGSLNTEAFF. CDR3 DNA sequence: TGTGCTAGTACCAACCTCGGCAGCTTGAACACTGAAGCTTTCTTT.